The entry below describes one T cell receptor (beta chain). The antigen remains unidentified. These data belong to a study of T cell responses to AZD1222 COVID-19 vaccine. From germline, CDR1 is LGHNA and CDR2 YSLEER. The CDR3 sequence is 18 residues long. Trimming took 4 bases from V and 4 from J; bases not matched to a gene: 14. The protocol was immunoSEQ multiplex PCR, while the TCRdb copy is restricted to in-frame clones and leaves out a portion. The sample consists of roughly 130,000 clones, 92% of them appearing once. Whole-study findings and limits: Samples come after the peak T cell response, not at day 14.

This specimen was peripheral blood, taken on day 0 of AZD1222 vaccination. The receptor comes from an adult in good health. This chain links TRBV4-3 with TRBJ2-3; 10 nucleotides agree with TRBD2. CDR3 bases: TGCGCCAGCAGCCCCCAGCCTCCCCTAGCGGGAGCATCAGATACGCAGTATTTT. This encodes CASSPQPPLAGASDTQYF.